This TCR beta chain was identified during a study of PD-1 blockade in classical Hodgkin lymphoma (dated by TCRdb to between 2020 and 2021). Notes on the research overall: Nivolumab dosing was 3 mg/kg intravenously every 2 weeks, continuing until either disease progression or unacceptable toxicity. The study used CyTOF and TCR beta sequencing to define a peripheral blood immune signature of response to PD-1 blockade in classical Hodgkin lymphoma. Broad study findings and their caveats: The study was limited to a single clinical trial cohort, and causes of repertoire differences, possibly disease activity or prior therapy, remained undefined. Lower diversity was observed in patients in whom nivolumab was started less than 1 year after ASCT, and these patients were excluded from later analyses so that confounding by immune reconstitution would be avoided. A significant rise by C4D1 was seen in CD4+ but not CD8+ TCR diversity (p=0.0027 vs p=0.16), with the rise being most apparent in complete responders (p=0.02). Trial patients with a complete response had baseline diversity similar to that of newly diagnosed patients, while partial responders and progressors had significantly lower diversity. Baseline TCR diversity was reported as lower in newly diagnosed patients than in healthy donors, and lower still in relapsed/refractory patients.

Worth noting for this clone: Its binding antigen is unknown. Base qualities are not provided; no much larger clone lies one nucleotide away.

Based on the germline V gene, the CDR1 and CDR2 sequences are SGHAT and FQNNGV. The CDR3, from cysteine to phenylalanine, totals 14 residues. The read is trimmed to its CDR3 DNA, 42 bases read in frame from base 1. From V the trimming removes 3 bases and from J it removes 6 bases, while the gene matches leave 2 bases of the junction unaccounted for. Genomic DNA was isolated using the Qiagen DNeasy kit from unsorted PBMCs as well as from negatively selected CD4+ and CD8+ fractions. TCR beta CDR3 regions were subjected to amplification by immunoSEQ multiplex PCR with primers that anneal to V and J segments. Amplification bias was minimized using a synthetic immune receptor repertoire, and residual bias was removed computationally after sequencing. Per the source publication's procedure: Custom Python scripts were used to quantify repertoire diversity as the Shannon entropy index. Unsorted, CD4+ and CD8+ repertoires were analyzed separately, except for combined analyses in which CD4+ and CD8+ sequences were merged in silico. Clonal expansion was defined as at least a 2-fold frequency increase after treatment relative to C1D1, with a pseudocount of 0.5 for undetected baseline clones. Clones with 0 or 1 copy at C1D1 were defined as singleton clones, while clones with 2 or more copies were defined as non-singleton clones. Clones expanded in unsorted samples were assigned a CD4+, CD8+ or unknown annotation through matching of protein sequences in sorted samples from the same patient. Wilcoxon tests on paired samples were used to test diversity changes from C1D1 to C4D1. In TCRdb, the immuneACCESS table is reduced to in-frame sequences with V and J assigned. These tables do not hold every clone; where another copy was compared, an unresolved V gene accounts for under half, and the others remain unexplained. Clonal size and the V and J genes are those of that table, whereas D and trimming came from the DNA. Here the sample has approximately 9,500 clones; 60% to 80% occur a single time. The ten largest clones represent approximately 4.1% of the sample.

The label giving this sample's time point can be read as: cycle 1 day 1 (C1D1), immediately before nivolumab initiation. All trial patients had relapsed after autologous stem cell transplantation, with cohorts A, B and C differing in prior brentuximab vedotin exposure. Magnetic negative selection with a Miltenyi CD4+ T cell isolation kit was used to purify CD4+ T cells from thawed PBMCs. The trial cohort included 50 or so patients with relapsed/refractory classical Hodgkin lymphoma, and each patient had a best overall response of complete response, partial response or progressive disease. Trial patients were treated with single-agent nivolumab in the multi-cohort phase II CheckMate 205 trial. An independent review committee assessed best overall response by applying the 2007 International Working Group response criteria. PBMCs from the trial were collected at three points: immediately before nivolumab initiation (C1D1), and during therapy at cycle 2 day 1 and cycle 4 day 1. Peripheral blood was collected in 8 mL Vacutainer Cell Preparation Tubes, from which PBMCs were isolated by centrifugation and then cryopreserved. Purified CD4+ and CD8+ fractions were prepared only for cases in which an additional PBMC sample was available. Magnetically labelled cells were removed on LS columns in a quadroMACS separator, and the flow-through was collected as the purified fraction.

The sequence is built from TRBV11-2 and TRBJ1-6; the central 7 bases match TRBD1. Sequenced material: CD4+ T cells from blood, taken at baseline. This receptor was identified in a human donor with classical Hodgkin lymphoma. The nucleotides read TGTGCCAGCAGCTTGGGACAGCCTAATTCACCCCTCCACTTT. This gives the protein CASSLGQPNSPLHF. The entire variable domain, with the stretches around the CDR3 drawn from the reference TRBV11-2 and TRBJ1-6 proteins, is EAGVAQSPRYKIIEKRQSVAFWCNPISGHATLYWYQQILGQGPKLLIQFQNNGVVDDSQLPKDRFSAERLKGVDSTLKIQPAKLEDSAVYLCASSLGQPNSPLHFGNGTRLTVT.